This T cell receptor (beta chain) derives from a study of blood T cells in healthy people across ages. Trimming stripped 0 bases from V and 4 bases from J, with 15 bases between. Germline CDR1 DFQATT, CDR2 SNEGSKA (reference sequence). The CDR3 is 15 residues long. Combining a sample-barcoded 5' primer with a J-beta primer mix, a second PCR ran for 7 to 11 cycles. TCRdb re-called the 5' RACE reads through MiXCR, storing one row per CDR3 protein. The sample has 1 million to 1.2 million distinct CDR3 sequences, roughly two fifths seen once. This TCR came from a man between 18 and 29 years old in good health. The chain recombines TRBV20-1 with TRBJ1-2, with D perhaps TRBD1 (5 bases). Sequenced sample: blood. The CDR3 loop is CSARDVWGTGYGYTF. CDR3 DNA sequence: TGCAGTGCTAGAGATGTTTGGGGGACCGGCTATGGCTACACCTTC.